Listed below are T cell receptor beta chains from one sample, sequenced in a study of T cell therapy after organ transplantation. No antigen is known for these receptors. TCRdb's copy holds only in-frame clones and misses some; the assay was immunoSEQ multiplex PCR. The sample has about 48,000 clones; around 93% are singletons. The sequences come from CD8+ T cells from blood, collected before autologous CMV-specific T cell therapy. These receptor sequences come from a human patient who had received a solid organ transplant and had CMV disease. Both conserved end residues are part of each CDR3. A D gene is named only where the DNA matches it firmly. Size is omitted from some rows. Given values are once, few, many or a class for expanded clones.

TRBJ2-5	.	TRBV4-1	.	CASSLQKTGRSDETQYF	TGCGCCAGCAGCCTTCAGAAAACAGGCAGGTCCGACGAGACCCAGTACTTC
TRBJ2-7	.	TRBV9	.	CASSAMSEAYEQYF	TGTGCCAGCAGCGCAATGTCAGAGGCCTACGAGCAGTACTTC
TRBJ1-2	.	TRBV27	once	CASSLSNDHSYGYTF	TGTGCCAGCAGTTTATCGAACGACCATAGCTATGGCTACACCTTC
TRBJ1-1	.	TRBV7-9	.	CASSTWVAEAFF	TGTGCCAGCAGCACCTGGGTCGCTGAAGCTTTCTTT
TRBJ1-2	TRBD1	TRBV10-3	.	CAISGFRGNLNYGYTF	TGTGCCATCAGTGGATTCAGGGGGAACCTTAACTATGGCTACACCTTC
TRBJ2-1	.	TRBV5-6	.	CASSLEGGPYNEQFF	TGTGCCAGCAGCTTGGAGGGTGGCCCCTACAATGAGCAGTTCTTC
TRBJ2-7	TRBD2	TRBV11-2	.	CASSLSPLSAGAAYEQYF	TGTGCCAGCAGCTTATCGCCTCTATCAGCGGGAGCGGCCTACGAGCAGTACTTC
TRBJ2-7	TRBD1	TRBV5-8	.	CASSPLATGGFDEQYF	TGTGCCAGCAGTCCTTTGGCGACAGGGGGCTTTGACGAGCAGTACTTC
TRBJ1-1	.	TRBV10-3	.	CAITAGNTEAFF	TGTGCCATCACCGCGGGGAACACTGAAGCTTTCTTT
TRBJ2-7	.	TRBV4-2	.	CASSDVSMGEQYF	TGTGCCAGCAGCGACGTTTCTATGGGCGAGCAGTACTTC
TRBJ2-1	TRBD1	TRBV7-9	once	CASRTRQGSPYNEQFF	TGTGCCAGCAGAACCAGACAGGGATCCCCATACAATGAGCAGTTCTTC